Below are 2 T cell receptor beta chains sequenced from a single sample in a study of neurological immune-mediated disorders. Using its own MiXCR run on the 5' RACE reads, TCRdb lists one record per CDR3 protein. The sample contains more than 95,000 distinct CDR3 sequences, approximately 11% of which appear only once. Time point meaning: longitudinal time-point 3. The specimen was PBMCs. The receptors were gathered from a female donor with HTLV-1-associated myelopathy (HAM/TSP).

This clonotype was recorded many times. The chain combines TRBV5-1 with TRBJ2-7; D is ambiguous. Germline CDR1 SGHRS, CDR2 YFSETQ. Trimming stripped 4 bases from V and 0 bases from J, with 11 bases between. There are 14 residues in the CDR3. CDR3 region: CASSKNLLSYEQYF. The CDR3 DNA reads as TGCGCCAGCAGCAAAAACCTACTCTCCTACGAGCAGTACTTC.

At least ten counts were recorded for this clonotype. The chain joins TRBV20-1 to TRBJ2-7; perhaps TRBD1 as D (6 bases). The CDR3 has 13 amino acids. Trimming pared 5 bases from V and 1 base from J, leaving 12 bases between. CDR1 and CDR2 (germline): DFQATT, SNEGSKA (reference sequence). This CDR3 is CSAPLDRSYEQYF. In nucleotides, the CDR3 is TGCAGTGCTCCCTTAGACAGGTCCTACGAGCAGTACTTC.